These 5 T cell receptor beta chains were sequenced from one sample in a study of cytomegalovirus exposure and HLA in healthy donors. Primers: 60 Vbeta forward and 13 Jbeta reverse. Sequencing used immunoSEQ multiplex PCR; TCRdb keeps in-frame clones, though not all of them. Counted here are about 92,000 clones, approximately 81% occurring once; the ten biggest clones make up approximately 1.1%. Sequencing used PBMCs. The origin of the receptors is a girl aged 2-9 years in good health and CMV-seropositive.

The genes are TRBV6-1 and TRBJ2-1; 11 bases are a match to TRBD1. Germline V gives CDR1 MNHNS, CDR2 SASEGT. Germline trimming cut 7 bases from V and 3 bases from J; bases unmatched to any gene: 5. The CDR3 length is 15 residues. CDR3 DNA: TGTGCCAGCACCCCCGGGACAGGGGGCTACAATGAGCAGTTCTTC. Amino acids: CASTPGTGGYNEQFF.

This chain connects TRBV29-1 to TRBJ1-1; D not resolved. CDR1 SQVTM and CDR2 ANQGSEA come from the germline V gene. The CDR3 extends over 12 amino acids. The germline V and J ends were trimmed by 4 bases and 11 bases, with 17 bases remaining between them. In nucleotides, the CDR3 is TGCAGCGTTGTTCAAATGGGGAGGGTGGCTTTCTTT. Amino acid sequence: CSVVQMGRVAFF.

This chain links TRBV19 with TRBJ1-5; tentatively, D is TRBD1 (6 bases). The CDR3 loop spans 15 amino acids. From germline, CDR1 is LNHDA and CDR2 SQIVND (reference sequence). V lost 6 bases to trimming and J lost 3 bases, with 15 bases between them. CDR3 in amino acids: CASSARGQPNQPQHF. The CDR3 DNA follows: TGTGCCAGTAGCGCCCGAGGACAGCCCAATCAGCCCCAGCATTTT.

The rearrangement joins TRBV7-2 to TRBJ2-7; 14 bases agree with TRBD2. Per the germline V gene, CDR1 is SGHTA and CDR2 is FQGNSA. J was trimmed by 7 bases and V by 5 bases; bases with no gene match: 4. This CDR3 has 14 amino acids. CDR3 nucleotide sequence: TGTGCCAGCAGCCAGGGACTAGCGGGAGAAGAGCAGTACTTC. It encodes CASSQGLAGEEQYF.

The rearrangement uses TRBV7-6 and TRBJ2-1; the D gene is possibly TRBD1 (6 bases). V was shortened by 4 bases and J by 10 bases, with 20 bases between the two germline ends. This CDR3 spans 15 amino acids. Looked up from germline, CDR1 is SGHVS and CDR2 is FNYEAQ. The CDR3 DNA reads TGTGCCAGCAGCTCCCTCGGGACACGACTGGAGGAGCAGTTCTTC. Translation: CASSSLGTRLEEQFF. The whole variable domain, remainder taken from reference TRBV7-6 and TRBJ2-1, is GAGVSQSPRYKVTKRGQDVALRCDPISGHVSLYWYRQALGQGPEFLTYFNYEAQQDKSGLPNDRFSAERPEGSISTLTIQRTEQRDSAMYRCASSSLGTRLEEQFFGPGTRLTVL.